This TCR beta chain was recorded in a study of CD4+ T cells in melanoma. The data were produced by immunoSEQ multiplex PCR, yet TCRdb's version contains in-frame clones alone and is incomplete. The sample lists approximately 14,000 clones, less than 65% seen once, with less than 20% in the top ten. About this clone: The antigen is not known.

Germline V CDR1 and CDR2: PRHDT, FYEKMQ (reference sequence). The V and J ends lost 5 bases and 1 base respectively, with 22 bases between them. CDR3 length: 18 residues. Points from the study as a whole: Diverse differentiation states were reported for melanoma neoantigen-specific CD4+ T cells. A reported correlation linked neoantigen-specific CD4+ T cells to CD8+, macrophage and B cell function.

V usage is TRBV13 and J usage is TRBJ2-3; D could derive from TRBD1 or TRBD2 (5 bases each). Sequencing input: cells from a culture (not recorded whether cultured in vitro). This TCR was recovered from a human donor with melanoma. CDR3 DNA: TGTGCCAGCAGCACCCGATCCGGGGCTTCAAAGGGCACAGATACGCAGTATTTT. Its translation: CASSTRSGASKGTDTQYF.